This TCR beta chain was captured in a study of blood T cell repertoires in COVID-19. About the study: Donors in the United States, Italy and Spain gave samples during acute or convalescent COVID-19.

In the study's own analysis: Nucleated cell number was recorded as an estimate derived from reference gene primer amplification. Produced via immunoSEQ multiplex PCR; TCRdb's table is partial and in-frame only. The DNA gave D and trimming, while V, J and clone size come from that table. The profile shows roughly 81,000 clones, around nine tenths of them singletons. The sequencing input was peripheral blood. The sequence came from a man in his forties with acute or convalescent COVID-19.

CDR3 amino acids: CASSTRQGSTDTQYF. CDR3 DNA sequence: TGTGCCAGCAGCACCCGACAGGGGAGCACAGATACGCAGTATTTT. The V and J genes are TRBV9 and TRBJ2-3, with TRBD1 matching 8 bases. This CDR3 region has 15 residues. The ends lost 4 bases at V and 0 bases at J; junction bases unmatched: 4. Germline loops: CDR1 SGDLS, CDR2 YYNGEE.